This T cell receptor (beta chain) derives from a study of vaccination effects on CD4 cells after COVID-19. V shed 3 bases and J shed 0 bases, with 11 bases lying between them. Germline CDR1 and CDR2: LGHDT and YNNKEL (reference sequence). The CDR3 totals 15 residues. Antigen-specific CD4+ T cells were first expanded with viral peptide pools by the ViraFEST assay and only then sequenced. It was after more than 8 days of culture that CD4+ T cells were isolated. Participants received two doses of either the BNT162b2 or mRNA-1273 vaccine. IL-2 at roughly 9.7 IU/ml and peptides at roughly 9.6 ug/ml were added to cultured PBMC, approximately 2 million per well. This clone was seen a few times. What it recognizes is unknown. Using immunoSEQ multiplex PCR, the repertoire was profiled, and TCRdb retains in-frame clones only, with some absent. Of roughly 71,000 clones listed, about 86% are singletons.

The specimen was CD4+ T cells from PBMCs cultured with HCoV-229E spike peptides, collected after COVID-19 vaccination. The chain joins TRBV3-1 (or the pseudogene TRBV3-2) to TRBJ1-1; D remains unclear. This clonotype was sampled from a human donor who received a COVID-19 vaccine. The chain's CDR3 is CASSHGYGVNTEAFF. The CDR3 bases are TGTGCCAGCAGCCATGGATATGGAGTGAACACTGAAGCTTTCTTT.